The 17 T cell receptor beta chains given below trace back to one sample, sequenced in a study of cytomegalovirus exposure and HLA in healthy donors. The PCR was carried out with 60 Vbeta primers and 13 Jbeta primers. Clones were sequenced by immunoSEQ multiplex PCR, and TCRdb holds only the in-frame ones, with some missing. The repertoire holds over 150,000 clones, with about four fifths as singletons. The sequenced sample consisted of PBMCs. These receptors came from a man in his thirties or forties in good health and CMV-seropositive.

V usage is TRBV7-2 and J usage is TRBJ1-2; 10 bases agree with TRBD1. J was trimmed by 8 bases and V by 6 bases; bases with no gene match: 9. This CDR3 spans 14 amino acids. The V gene's germline CDR1 is SGHTA and CDR2 FQGNSA. The CDR3 region has the DNA TGTGCCAGCAGGTCCGGGACAGGGGAAATCGGCTACACCTTC. Translating gives CASRSGTGEIGYTF.

This clone was recorded a few times. V is TRBV9 and J is TRBJ2-7; TRBD1 matches 8 bases. Germline V gene data show CDR1 as SGDLS and CDR2 as YYNGEE. The CDR3 loop spans 14 amino acids. The junction had 5 bases not matched to a gene; V was cut back by 3 bases and J by 3 bases. The DNA for the CDR3 is TGTGCCAGCAGCGCTGGACAGGGAAACTACGAGCAGTACTTC. Translating gives CASSAGQGNYEQYF.

The table lists this clone with a few counts. The chain has TRBV7-9 and TRBJ2-1; 13 bases match TRBD2. Germline V gene data show CDR1 as SEHNR and CDR2 as FQNEAQ (reference sequence). Trimming removed 5 bases from V and 5 bases from J; junction bases left unmatched: 6. The CDR3 is made up of 16 amino acids. CDR3 coding DNA: TGTGCCAGCAGCCTCAGGACTAGCGGGAGCAACAATGAGCAGTTCTTC. Encoded protein: CASSLRTSGSNNEQFF. Filled out from reference TRBV7-9 and TRBJ2-1, the complete variable domain reads DTGVSQNPRHKITKRGQNVTFRCDPISEHNRLYWYRQTLGQGPEFLTYFQNEAQLEKSRLLSDRFSAERPKGSFSTLEIQRTEQGDSAMYLCASSLRTSGSNNEQFFGPGTRLTVL.

The chain employs TRBV5-1 and TRBJ2-7; 8 bases align to TRBD2. CDR3 length equals 19 residues. Trimming removed 3 bases from V and 4 bases from J; junction bases left unmatched: 21. Germline V CDR1 and CDR2: SGHRS, YFSETQ. CDR3 protein: CASSSGLGDSGGRRYEQYF. The CDR3 bases are TGCGCCAGCAGCTCCGGACTGGGAGATTCGGGCGGGAGGAGGTACGAGCAGTACTTC.

In regard to this clone: Germline is not matched at one junction end, which may reflect a read error. The rearrangement uses TRBV7-9 and TRBJ2-5; TRBD2 agrees at 7 bases. Germline V gene lookup returns CDR1 SEHNR and CDR2 FQNEAQ (reference sequence). The CDR3 length is 15 residues. CDR3 residues: CASILGGGFQETQYF. CDR3 sequence (DNA): TGTGCCAGCATCTTAGGCGGGGGTTTTCAAGAGACCCAGTACTTC.

The rearrangement joins TRBV28 to TRBJ2-7; 10 nucleotides agree with TRBD2. The CDR3 consists of 17 residues. Germline CDR1 MDHEN, CDR2 SYDVKM. The J segment lost 7 bases and the V segment lost 1 base, leaving 13 bases of the junction unmatched. The CDR3 reads CASSLSERAGGPGEQYF. CDR3 nucleotides: TGTGCCAGCAGTTTATCCGAACGAGCGGGAGGGCCGGGTGAGCAGTACTTC.

Only a few counts were recorded for this clone. The DNA for the CDR3 is TGTGCCAGCAGCTTCAGGGGTAAGGAGTGGAGCTACACCTTC. It is translated as CASSFRGKEWSYTF. The chain uses TRBV11-1 and TRBJ1-2, with D possibly matching TRBD1 (6 bases). V lost 3 bases and J lost 9, with 17 bases in between. The germline V gene has CDR1 SGHAT and CDR2 FQDESV (reference sequence). The CDR3 runs to 14 residues. Full variable domain (remainder filled in from reference TRBV11-1 and TRBJ1-2): EAEVAQSPRYKITEKSQAVAFWCDPISGHATLYWYRQILGQGPELLVQFQDESVVDDSQLPKDRFSAERLKGVDSTLKIQPAELGDSAMYLCASSFRGKEWSYTFGSGTRLTVV.

The V and J genes are TRBV6-5 and TRBJ1-2; a weak D match, TRBD1 (6 bases). Germline assignment: CDR1 MNHEY and CDR2 SVGAGI. The CDR3 length is 12 residues. The ends were cut back, 6 bases at V and 4 bases at J, with 9 bases in the middle. CDR3 sequence (DNA): TGTGCCAGCAGCCCACAGGGCTATGGCTACACCTTC. Translated, it gives CASSPQGYGYTF.

In DNA form, the CDR3 reads TGCGCCAGCAGCCAAGAAAACCTATTGACAGGGAGTAATGAAAAACTGTTTTTT. Its protein product is CASSQENLLTGSNEKLFF. The gene calls are TRBV4-3 and TRBJ1-4; TRBD1 matches 7 bases. Germline V gene lookup returns CDR1 LGHNA and CDR2 YSLEER. This CDR3 spans 18 amino acids. V shed 0 bases, J shed 4 bases, and the junction held 11 bases outside the gene matches.

This rearrangement joins TRBV27 to TRBJ2-1; weak D call: TRBD2 (6 bases). V lost 8 bases to trimming and J lost 4 bases, with 12 bases between them. This CDR3 has 13 residues. Germline values: CDR1 MNHEY, CDR2 SMNVEV (reference sequence). In DNA form, the CDR3 reads TGTGCCAGCTCGAGAAGCGGGTACAATGAGCAGTTCTTC. It yields the protein CASSRSGYNEQFF.

The rearrangement joins TRBV5-1 to TRBJ1-2; possible D gene TRBD1, 5 bases. Trimming took off 0 bases at V and 5 bases at J, with 8 bases between the two ends. Germline V gene lookup returns CDR1 SGHRS and CDR2 YFSETQ. CDR3 length: 13 amino acids. DNA for the CDR3: TGCGCCAGCAGCTTGGAACAGGCGTATGGCTACACCTTC. It translates to CASSLEQAYGYTF.

The sample holds one count of this clone. This rearrangement joins TRBV5-1 to TRBJ1-3, with 7 bases matching TRBD1. There are 14 residues in the CDR3. Germline CDR1 is SGHRS and CDR2 is YFSETQ. V shed 4 bases and J 2 bases; nucleotides not matched to a gene: 3. The CDR3 region is CASSATGTGNTIYF. The CDR3 region has the DNA TGCGCCAGCAGCGCGACAGGGACTGGAAACACCATATATTTT.

The chain joins TRBV19 to TRBJ1-1; 7 nucleotides align to TRBD1. CDR1 and CDR2 from the germline V gene are LNHDA and SQIVND (reference sequence). Trimming cost V 4 bases and J 4 bases; bases outside gene matches: 6. The CDR3 loop spans 14 amino acids. The CDR3 loop reads CASSRDRAVTEAFF. The CDR3 DNA sequence: TGTGCCAGTAGTAGAGACAGGGCGGTCACTGAAGCTTTCTTT.

CDR3 bases: TGTGCCAGCAGCAGACAGGGGGCTGGGGCTGAAGCTTTCTTT. It translates to CASSRQGAGAEAFF. The chain links TRBV7-6 to TRBJ1-1; 10 bases are a match to TRBD1. Germline V gene lookup returns CDR1 SGHVS and CDR2 FNYEAQ. The ends lost 5 bases at V and 6 bases at J; junction bases unmatched: 6. The CDR3 consists of 14 residues.

The chain uses TRBV5-5 and TRBJ1-5, with D unclear. CDR3 length equals 13 residues. V lost 0 bases and J 9 bases, leaving 10 bases between the germline ends. Germline CDR1 and CDR2: SGHKS and YYEKEE (reference sequence). CDR3 bases: TGTGCCAGCAGCTTGGACAGCCCTCGGCCCCAGCATTTT. It is translated as CASSLDSPRPQHF.

The J gene is TRBJ1-5, the V gene TRBV21-1; no check of the table's D call, TRBD1, against the DNA was made. TRBV21-1 represents a pseudogene. The CDR3 covers 17 residues. The CDR3 nucleotides read TGTGCCAGCAGCAAAGCGCTTTTGAGGGGGCCGTTTCAGCCCCAGCATTTT. It encodes CASSKALLRGPFQPQHF.

This clone was observed once. The chain uses TRBV14 and TRBJ2-1; TRBD2 matches at 12 bases. Germline V lookup: CDR1 SGHDN, CDR2 FVKESK. The trim removed 0 bases at V and 0 bases at J, leaving 9 bases unmatched. CDR3 length: 20 residues. CDR3 sequence reads: CASSQDLTSGSYSSYNEQFF. The CDR3 DNA reads TGTGCCAGCAGCCAAGATTTGACTAGCGGGAGTTACAGCTCCTACAATGAGCAGTTCTTC.